The T cell receptor beta chain under discussion was sequenced for a study of blood T cell repertoires in COVID-19 (dated by TCRdb to about 2020). In the study overall: Samples from collaborators originated in the United States, Italy and Spain and spanned both the acute and convalescent phases of COVID-19. The prospective study material was composed of cDNA or gDNA derived from T cells, B-cell-depleted T cells, or PBMCs. The dataset comprised deeply sampled blood TCRbeta repertoires from subjects exposed to, actively infected with, or recovered from COVID-19. The repertoires were released in a freely available public database intended as a resource for research on the immune response to SARS-CoV-2. The samples were drawn from the first 160 participants of the ongoing ImmuneRACE study and from about 1,200 subjects provided by 6 global collaborators. Sample metadata almost always included a de-identified subject ID, COVID-19 status, age in years and sex. Where available, HLA class I and class II types were taken from metadata supplied by the sample provider and were not determined by assay-based typing.

As for this clone: The antigen it recognizes is unknown. Base-call qualities are not available, and no considerably larger clone is one nucleotide away.

Broader findings and caveats from the paper: Clinical and demographic metadata were provided uncurated, with the amount varying by source and participant.

The immunoSEQ Assay, a bias-controlled multiplex PCR, was used to amplify TCRbeta CDR3 regions from genomic DNA. The paper's processing steps were these. Nucleated cell counts per sample were estimated from amplification of reference gene primers within the assay. To quantify the absolute abundance of each unique TCRbeta CDR3 rearrangement, sequence reads were collapsed and filtered. For each sample, productive Simpson clonality was calculated as the square root of Simpson's diversity index across productive rearrangements. This is the immuneACCESS table as TCRdb keeps it, with only in-frame sequences that have V and J called. A part of the clones is gone; compared with another copy, unresolved V genes explain less than half, and the rest is unexplained. D and trimming come from the DNA, and the V and J calls and clone size come from that table. In this sample the table shows fewer than 200,000 clones, 75% to 90% of which occur a single time. Approximately 4.4% of the sample is in the top ten clones.

CDR1 is given as MNHEY and CDR2 as SMNVEV, both from the germline V gene (reference sequence). The CDR3 runs 14 residues from the cysteine to the valine. Only the CDR3 DNA is retained, 42 bases long and in frame from the first base. The germline V end is reduced by 6 bases and the J end by 2 bases; junction bases left unmatched: 7. Enrolling through a virtual design, the prospective study's participants ranged in age from roughly 18 to 90 years and lived across around 25 United States geographic areas. In the prospective study, cohorts were assigned on the basis of participant-reported clinical history obtained from a screening survey and a study questionnaire. Recovered participants in ImmuneRACE Cohort 3 were defined as having two consecutive negative NP/OP PCR tests, clearance from a healthcare professional, or resolution of symptoms. Mobile phlebotomists in the prospective study collected whole blood, serum and a nasopharyngeal or oropharyngeal swab from every participant. Over a roughly two-month period, participants in the prospective study had the option of providing additional blood draws and questionnaires. Before DNA extraction, prospective study blood samples were shipped either frozen or at room temperature.

The material sequenced was PBMCs or T cells enriched from blood (not recorded which). The sequence was obtained from a woman in her 50s who had recovered from COVID-19. The chain is assembled from TRBV27 and TRBJ2-7; the junction holds 7 bases that match TRBD2. The CDR3 loop reads CASSPGLGAYEQYV. The sequenced DNA: TGTGCCAGCAGCCCCGGACTAGGGGCCTACGAGCAGTACGTC.